Listed here is a single TCR beta chain. The antigen remains unidentified. The length of the CDR3 is 15 residues. CDR1 and CDR2 (germline): SGHTA, FQGNSA. The sample belongs to a study of T cells expressing NK-cell markers. Overall study results and limits: It is unclear if expanded NKG2C-expressing clones target HCMV antigens.

TCRdb re-called the 5' RACE reads; one entry per CDR3 protein, DNA not given. Recorded here are hundreds of thousands of distinct CDR3 sequences; the top ten clones represent 7.3%. This receptor was obtained from a woman aged 18-69 years in good health. Sequencing was carried out using blood T cells: a sorted CD56 or NKG2C T cell subset, CD4+ or CD8+ T cells, or bulk PBMC T cells (not recorded which). J is TRBJ1-5 and V is TRBV7-2. This CDR3 is CASSPWGRGDQPQHF.